These T cell receptor beta chains were read from a single sample in a study of blood T cells in healthy people across ages. TCRdb recomputed calls from the 5' RACE reads with MiXCR, one row per CDR3 protein. The data contain approximately 800,000 distinct CDR3 sequences, 55% to 75% of them singletons. The source material was blood. These receptors originate from a man in his thirties or forties in good health. Each CDR3 is given with its conserved first and last residue. The D gene is left open where the match is weak. Size is stated for part of the rows, as once, few or many counts, or as a class when the clone is expanded.

CDR3 protein | CDR3 DNA | J gene | clone size | D gene | V gene
CASSNGPGHRYKGGYTF | TGTGCCAGCAGCAACGGCCCGGGACACAGATATAAGGGAGGCTACACCTTC | TRBJ1-2 | few | - | TRBV7-2
CASRTGQSYEQYF | TGTGCCAGCAGGACGGGACAGTCCTACGAGCAGTACTTC | TRBJ2-7 | few | TRBD1 | TRBV12-3/TRBV12-4
CASSQLNPGLEFF | TGTGCCAGCAGCCAACTAAACCCCGGTTTGGAGTTCTTC | TRBJ2-1 | - | - | TRBV14
CASSLGQGYEQYF | TGTGCCAGCAGCTTGGGACAGGGCTACGAGCAGTACTTC | TRBJ2-7 | many | TRBD1 | TRBV12-3/TRBV12-4
CASSLYGGMNTEAFF | TGTGCCAGCAGTTTATATGGGGGGATGAACACTGAAGCTTTCTTT | TRBJ1-1 | - | - | TRBV27
CAISGIRGSTDTQYF | TGTGCCATCAGTGGGATTAGAGGGTCCACAGATACGCAGTATTTT | TRBJ2-3 | - | - | TRBV10-3
CASSRGRLEGYTF | TGTGCCAGTAGCAGGGGGCGACTAGAAGGCTACACCTTC | TRBJ1-2 | - | TRBD1 | TRBV5-6
CATSGGLLGQETQYF | TGTGCCACCAGCGGTGGACTTTTGGGACAAGAGACCCAGTACTTC | TRBJ2-5 | - | - | TRBV15
CASSSRRGSNQPQHF | TGTGCCAGCAGTTCGCGGCGGGGAAGCAATCAGCCCCAGCATTTT | TRBJ1-5 | - | - | TRBV12-3/TRBV12-4
CASSLGGSNGQETQYF | TGTGCCAGCAGTTTAGGGGGGTCAAACGGCCAAGAGACCCAGTACTTC | TRBJ2-5 | - | - | TRBV27
CSVPHLTGVYNEQFF | TGCAGCGTCCCGCATTTGACAGGAGTTTACAATGAGCAGTTCTTC | TRBJ2-1 | - | - | TRBV29-1
CASSLDATGAGQPQHF | TGTGCCAGCAGCCTGGATGCGACAGGGGCTGGTCAGCCCCAGCATTTT | TRBJ1-5 | - | TRBD1 | TRBV6-2/TRBV6-3
CSVDDPSVGDTQYF | TGCAGCGTTGATGACCCCTCCGTGGGAGATACGCAGTATTTT | TRBJ2-3 | - | - | TRBV29-1
CASTIADDQFF | TGTGCCAGCACCATAGCCGATGATCAGTTCTTC | TRBJ2-1 | - | - | TRBV6-6
CSARAGTGWMGQPQHF | TGCAGTGCTAGAGCAGGGACAGGGTGGATGGGACAGCCCCAGCATTTT | TRBJ1-5 | few | TRBD1 | TRBV20-1
CSARRDGRNTEAFF | TGCAGTGCGCGCCGCGATGGTAGGAACACTGAAGCTTTCTTT | TRBJ1-1 | few | - | TRBV20-1
CAISDGRNNEQFF | TGTGCCATCAGTGATGGAAGGAACAATGAGCAGTTCTTC | TRBJ2-1 | - | - | TRBV10-3
CSVCTSGGYEQFF | TGCAGCGTTTGTACAAGTGGGGGATATGAGCAGTTCTTC | TRBJ2-1 | few | - | TRBV29-1
CASSLTTSTDTQYF | TGTGCCAGCAGTTTAACAACTAGCACAGATACGCAGTATTTT | TRBJ2-3 | few | - | TRBV12-3/TRBV12-4
CASRSGGLYGYTF | TGTGCCAGCAGGAGCGGGGGGCTTTATGGCTACACCTTC | TRBJ1-2 | - | - | TRBV28
CASQGEDYGYTF | TGTGCCAGCCAGGGCGAGGACTATGGCTACACCTTC | TRBJ1-2 | - | - | TRBV19
CASSPVGQTSYNEQFF | TGTGCCAGCAGTCCAGTTGGACAAACTTCCTACAATGAGCAGTTCTTC | TRBJ2-1 | - | - | TRBV6-5
CSQAGGGETQYF | TGCAGTCAGGCGGGGGGAGGGGAGACCCAGTACTTC | TRBJ2-5 | - | TRBD2 | TRBV20-1
CSARDSGPADQETQYF | TGCAGTGCTAGAGATAGCGGGCCAGCGGACCAAGAGACCCAGTACTTC | TRBJ2-5 | - | TRBD2 | TRBV20-1
CSARDRGNYGYTF | TGCAGTGCGCGGGACAGGGGGAACTATGGCTACACCTTC | TRBJ1-2 | - | TRBD1 | TRBV20-1
CASTLSRASNSPLHF | TGCGCCAGCACCCTATCTCGGGCTTCGAATTCACCCCTCCACTTT | TRBJ1-6 | - | - | TRBV5-1
CASSYEGRRGKEQYF | TGTGCCAGCAGTTACGAGGGGAGAAGAGGAAAGGAGCAGTACTTC | TRBJ2-7 | - | - | TRBV6-6
CASSQGASGGNTGELFF | TGCGCCAGCAGCCAAGGGGCTAGCGGGGGGAACACCGGGGAGCTGTTTTTT | TRBJ2-2 | - | TRBD2 | TRBV4-3
CASSLGQVPTDTQYF | TGTGCCAGCAGTTTAGGACAGGTACCCACAGATACGCAGTATTTT | TRBJ2-3 | - | - | TRBV12-3/TRBV12-4
CSVASAEDTQYF | TGCAGCGTTGCTTCCGCAGAGGATACGCAGTATTTT | TRBJ2-3 | - | - | TRBV29-1
CASSHLMTGANVLTF | TGCGCCAGCAGCCATCTGATGACTGGGGCCAACGTCCTGACTTTC | TRBJ2-6 | few | - | TRBV4-3
CSGLSTGFQETQYF | TGCAGCGGCCTCTCGACAGGGTTCCAAGAGACCCAGTACTTC | TRBJ2-5 | - | TRBD1 | TRBV29-1
CASRAFGDSYEQYF | TGTGCCAGCAGGGCCTTTGGGGATTCCTACGAGCAGTACTTC | TRBJ2-7 | few | - | TRBV6-5
CASSYGGIDEQFF | TGTGCCAGCAGTTACGGGGGGATCGATGAGCAGTTCTTC | TRBJ2-1 | many | - | TRBV6-2/TRBV6-3
CASSYSSGVDTQYF | TGTGCCAGCAGTTACTCGAGTGGCGTCGATACGCAGTATTTT | TRBJ2-3 | - | - | TRBV6-2/TRBV6-3
CSASPGTGGYEQYF | TGCAGTGCAAGTCCCGGGACAGGGGGCTACGAGCAGTACTTC | TRBJ2-7 | many | TRBD1 | TRBV20-1
CSVETAGNTIYF | TGCAGCGTTGAGACAGCTGGAAACACCATATATTTT | TRBJ1-3 | once | - | TRBV29-1
CASSNPRGAGIETQYF | TGTGCCAGCAGTAATCCAAGGGGCGCAGGGATAGAGACCCAGTACTTC | TRBJ2-5 | - | - | TRBV6-2/TRBV6-3
CASSYPSASSYEQYF | TGTGCCAGCAGTTACCCGAGCGCGAGCTCCTACGAGCAGTACTTC | TRBJ2-7 | - | - | TRBV6-6
CASSGTGAWYGYTF | TGTGCCAGCAGTGGGACAGGGGCGTGGTATGGCTACACCTTC | TRBJ1-2 | - | TRBD1 | TRBV12-3/TRBV12-4
CASNTGGTYEQYF | TGCGCCAGCAATACGGGCGGGACCTACGAGCAGTACTTC | TRBJ2-7 | few | - | TRBV5-1
CASSLRAGGSYEQYF | TGTGCCAGCAGTTTAAGGGCAGGGGGCTCCTACGAGCAGTACTTC | TRBJ2-7 | - | TRBD1 | TRBV12-3/TRBV12-4
CASSLVRAENNEQFF | TGCGCCAGCAGCTTGGTCCGAGCCGAAAACAATGAGCAGTTCTTC | TRBJ2-1 | few | - | TRBV5-1
CASTSGGKYEQYF | TGTGCCAGCACTAGCGGGGGGAAGTACGAGCAGTACTTC | TRBJ2-7 | - | TRBD2 | TRBV7-2
CSARYAGFLGNEQFF | TGCAGTGCTAGATATGCTGGTTTCCTAGGCAATGAGCAGTTCTTC | TRBJ2-1 | - | - | TRBV20-1
CASSQGGGNYEQYF | TGCGCCAGCAGCCAAGGGGGAGGGAACTACGAGCAGTACTTC | TRBJ2-7 | - | TRBD2 | TRBV4-3
CASSEWPCSYGYTF | TGTGCCAGCAGCGAGTGGCCATGCAGCTATGGCTACACCTTC | TRBJ1-2 | - | - | TRBV21-1
CASTKIGGKQFF | TGTGCCAGCACCAAAATCGGCGGGAAGCAGTTCTTC | TRBJ2-1 | - | - | TRBV6-5